The next 21 T cell receptor beta chains were all read from a single sample in a study of neurological immune-mediated disorders. TCRdb processed the 5' RACE reads anew with MiXCR; each CDR3 protein has one entry. The sample has about 60,000 distinct CDR3 sequences; 3.6% are singletons. The sample taken for sequencing was PBMCs. Every receptor here comes from a man aged 25 to 45 with multiple sclerosis.

This clonotype was seen at least ten times. V gene TRBV28 combines with J gene TRBJ2-7, with D maybe TRBD1 (6 bases). V shed 6 bases and J shed 3 bases, with 9 bases lying between them. Germline V gene data show CDR1 as MDHEN and CDR2 as SYDVKM. This CDR3 is built from 12 residues. CDR3 amino acids: CASSKDSYEQYF. For the CDR3, the DNA is TGTGCCAGCAGCAAGGACAGCTACGAGCAGTACTTC.

This clonotype was seen many times. The CDR3 bases are TGCAGTGCTAGGGGAGCACTACGCGAGCAGTACTTC. This sequence encodes CSARGALREQYF. The chain couples TRBV20-1 to TRBJ2-7, with D perhaps TRBD2 (5 bases). Germline V CDR1 and CDR2: DFQATT, SNEGSKA (reference sequence). This CDR3 comprises 12 residues. Between the trimmed V and J ends, which lost 3 bases and 6 bases, there was a span of 12 bases.

Ten or more counts support this clonotype. V usage is TRBV29-1 and J usage is TRBJ2-2, with 12 bases matching TRBD2. The CDR3 spans 16 residues. With V trimmed by 4 bases and J by 3 bases, 6 bases remained unmatched. Germline loops: CDR1 SQVTM, CDR2 ANQGSEA. CDR3 DNA: TGCAGCGTTGTGCCTAGCGGGAGGGACCACACCGGGGAGCTGTTTTTT. As protein: CSVVPSGRDHTGELFF.

This clonotype was recorded a few times. A read error may be the cause here, since a much bigger clone is one base away. The CDR3 DNA follows: TGCGCCAGCAGCTTGGGGGACAGTGGAAAAACCATATATTTT. Translation gives CASSLGDSGKTIYF. The chain recombines TRBV5-1 with TRBJ1-3; 7 nucleotides agree with TRBD1. The CDR3 extends over 14 amino acids. From germline, CDR1 is SGHRS and CDR2 YFSETQ.

In this sample, this clonotype turned up many times. The CDR3 here is CASSSGSGNTIYF. CDR3 DNA: TGTGCCAGCAGCTCTGGCTCTGGAAACACCATATATTTT. V and J are TRBV7-8 and TRBJ1-3, with D hard to call. This CDR3 has 13 amino acids. V dropped 4 bases and J dropped 0 bases, with 4 bases sitting between them. CDR1 is SGHVS, CDR2 FQNEAQ, per germline.

This clonotype has at least ten counts. The junction shows a germline mismatch at one end, possibly a read error. V is TRBV7-3 and J is TRBJ1-1; possibly TRBD1 for D (6 bases). This CDR3 region has 13 residues. Germline V gene sequence: CDR1 SGHTA, CDR2 FQGTGA. DNA of the CDR3: TGTGCCAGCGGCTTACAGGGAAGCACTGAAGCTTTCTTT. It yields the protein CASGLQGSTEAFF.

This clonotype was seen repeatedly, ten times or more. The V gene is TRBV3-1, the J gene TRBJ2-3; possible D gene TRBD2, 5 bases. Trimming cost V 0 bases and J 4 bases, with 11 bases left between them. CDR1 and CDR2 from the germline V gene are LGHDT and YNNKEL (reference sequence). The CDR3 has 15 residues. The CDR3 DNA reads TGTGCCAGCAGCCAAGATAGGCTAGCAGCAGATACGCAGTATTTT. This encodes CASSQDRLAADTQYF.

This clonotype was detected a few times. The V call is TRBV7-9, the J call TRBJ2-1; D not certain. The CDR3 is 20 residues long. With 4 bases removed from V and 7 bases from J, the gap between germline ends came to 32 bases. The V gene's germline CDR1 is SEHNR and CDR2 FQNEAQ (reference sequence). As DNA, the CDR3 is TGTGCCAGCAGCTCCATGGGTAGAACAAATGCAGATCCCCATAATAATGAGCAGTTCTTC. Its protein product is CASSSMGRTNADPHNNEQFF.

This clonotype showed up many times. The gene calls are TRBV7-3 and TRBJ1-1; perhaps TRBD1 as D (6 bases). Germline V gives CDR1 SGHTA, CDR2 FQGTGA. V dropped 1 base and J dropped 4 bases, with 16 bases sitting between them. The CDR3 is made up of 16 amino acids. The CDR3 DNA reads as TGTGCCAGCAGCTTAATCCCAGGGGTGGAGGTCACTGAAGCTTTCTTT. This sequence encodes CASSLIPGVEVTEAFF. The complete variable domain, with remaining parts taken from reference TRBV7-3 and TRBJ1-1, reads GAGVSQTPSNKVTEKGKYVELRCDPISGHTALYWYRQSLGQGPEFLIYFQGTGAADDSGLPNDRFFAVRPEGSVSTLKIQRTERGDSAVYLCASSLIPGVEVTEAFFGQGTRLTVV.

This clonotype was counted many times. The chain has TRBV20-1 and TRBJ2-2; TRBD1 agrees at 8 bases. The V gene end was trimmed by 3 bases and the J gene end by 6 bases; junction bases not matched to a gene: 6. CDR1 is DFQATT, CDR2 SNEGSKA, per germline (reference sequence). The CDR3 covers 14 residues. CDR3 region: CSASGQGLAGELFF. CDR3 in DNA: TGCAGTGCTAGTGGACAGGGCCTTGCCGGGGAGCTGTTTTTT.

This clonotype was seen ten or more times. The genes are TRBV6-5 and TRBJ1-1; D ambiguous. V was cut by 7 bases and J by 0 bases, with 9 bases left in between. CDR1 MNHEY and CDR2 SVGAGI come from the germline V gene. The CDR3 covers 13 residues. The chain's CDR3 is CASNRALNTEAFF. The CDR3 coding sequence is TGTGCCAGCAACCGGGCCCTGAACACTGAAGCTTTCTTT.

There are many counts of this clonotype. This chain joins TRBV6-1 and TRBJ2-1; TRBD1 matches 10 bases. This CDR3 contains 18 residues. V lost 0 bases and J lost 4; bases outside the gene matches: 9. Germline V gene data show CDR1 as MNHNS and CDR2 as SASEGT. CDR3 coding DNA: TGTGCCAGCAGTGAAGCGAGGGTTGGACAGGGGGTATACAATGAGCAGTTCTTC. This encodes CASSEARVGQGVYNEQFF.

This clonotype was counted ten times or more. V usage is TRBV28 and J usage is TRBJ1-2; the match to TRBD1 covers 10 bases. Losses at the gene ends were 4 bases for V and 4 bases for J; bases not matched to a gene: 6. This CDR3 has 15 amino acids. Looked up from germline, CDR1 is MDHEN and CDR2 is SYDVKM. CDR3 loop: CASSYGQGGTYGYTF. In DNA, the CDR3 is TGTGCCAGCAGTTACGGACAGGGGGGGACCTATGGCTACACCTTC.

This clonotype has ten or more counts. For the CDR3, the DNA is TGCGCCAGCAGCCAGACACAAGAGACCCAGTACTTC. Its translation: CASSQTQETQYF. The chain joins TRBV4-1 to TRBJ2-5; no reliable D call. This CDR3 has 12 residues. Trimming took 3 bases from V and 2 from J, leaving 4 bases between them. The germline V gene has CDR1 MGHRA and CDR2 YSYEKL.

This clonotype was observed at least ten times. The rearrangement joins TRBV6-5 to TRBJ1-1; a possible D gene is TRBD1 (5 bases). Germline V gives CDR1 MNHEY, CDR2 SVGAGI. The CDR3 consists of 15 residues. Deletions cut 2 bases from V and 9 bases from J, with 19 bases between. The CDR3 here is CASSYKRQGGGKAFF. DNA for the CDR3: TGTGCCAGCAGTTACAAGCGGCAGGGTGGGGGGAAAGCTTTCTTT.

There are many counts of this clonotype. The chain links TRBV6-5 to TRBJ2-3; D might be TRBD1 (6 bases). Germline assignment: CDR1 MNHEY and CDR2 SVGAGI. CDR3 length equals 15 residues. V was shortened by 4 bases and J by 0 bases, with 11 bases between the two germline ends. CDR3 DNA: TGTGCCAGCAGTTGGACAGAGACTAGCACAGATACGCAGTATTTT. Amino acid sequence: CASSWTETSTDTQYF.

This clonotype was counted at least ten times. This chain uses TRBV7-9 with TRBJ2-1; no clear D. Deletions cut 5 bases from V and 7 bases from J, with 9 bases between. CDR3 length equals 12 residues. In germline, CDR1 is SEHNR, CDR2 FQNEAQ (reference sequence). In DNA, the CDR3 is TGTGCCAGCAGCCAGCCCGGGAATGAGCAGTTCTTC. This sequence encodes CASSQPGNEQFF.

There are many counts of this clonotype. V usage is TRBV20-1 and J usage is TRBJ1-5, with TRBD1 matching 7 bases. This CDR3 contains 13 residues. After removal of 4 bases from V and 7 bases from J, the junction contained 7 bases not matched to a gene. Germline-derived CDR1 and CDR2 are DFQATT and SNEGSKA (reference sequence). The CDR3 DNA reads as TGCAGTGCTATGGGACAGTCCTCGCAGCCCCAGCATTTT. Translated: CSAMGQSSQPQHF.

The chain employs TRBV5-1 and TRBJ2-1, with D possibly being TRBD1 (6 bases). Trimming cost V 0 bases and J 8 bases, with 18 bases left between them. Per germline, CDR1 SGHRS and CDR2 YFSETQ. The CDR3 consists of 16 residues. The CDR3 nucleotides are TGCGCCAGCAGCTTGGAACGCGGCAGGGGAACCTATGAGCAGTTCTTC. Protein product: CASSLERGRGTYEQFF. Based on the CDR3 plus reference TRBV5-1 and TRBJ2-1, the full variable domain is KAGVTQTPRYLIKTRGQQVTLSCSPISGHRSVSWYQQTPGQGLQFLFEYFSETQRNKGNFPGRFSGRQFSNSRSEMNVSTLELGDSALYLCASSLERGRGTYEQFFGPGTRLTVL.

This clonotype was seen ten or more times. The chain links TRBV3-1 to TRBJ1-2; a weak D match, TRBD1 (6 bases). Germline CDR1 LGHDT, CDR2 YNNKEL (reference sequence). CDR3 size: 15 residues. Trimming left V 5 bases short and J 4 bases short, with 17 bases between. The CDR3 coding sequence is TGTGCCAGCAGCAACGGGGGCGGAGCTCCCTATGGCTACACCTTC. This gives the protein CASSNGGGAPYGYTF.

This clonotype occurred many times. The gene calls are TRBV6-6 and TRBJ2-7, with D possibly being TRBD2 (7 bases). Per germline, CDR1 MNHNY and CDR2 SVGAGI (reference sequence). The CDR3 covers 15 residues. Trimming left V 0 bases short and J 3 bases short, with 12 bases between. CDR3 amino acids: CASSYSAGADYEQYF. The CDR3 region has the DNA TGTGCCAGCAGTTACTCGGCGGGGGCGGACTACGAGCAGTACTTC.